This T cell receptor (beta chain) was profiled in a study of PD-1 and CTLA-4 blockade in melanoma. There are 14 residues in the CDR3. Trimming removed 3 bases from V and 4 bases from J, with 10 bases in between. CDR1 SGHDN and CDR2 FVKESK come from the germline V gene. Method: immunoSEQ multiplex PCR; TCRdb's copy keeps in-frame clones and lacks some. The sample lists 20,000 to 25,000 clones, approximately 88% occurring once. The TCR comes from a human donor with melanoma. The chain recombines TRBV14 with TRBJ1-3, with a weak D call TRBD1 (5 bases). This specimen was CD8+ T cells from peripheral blood, taken before anti-PD-1 treatment. For the CDR3, the DNA is TGTGCCAGCAGCCACAGGGCTGCGGGAAACACCATATATTTT. It specifies CASSHRAAGNTIYF.